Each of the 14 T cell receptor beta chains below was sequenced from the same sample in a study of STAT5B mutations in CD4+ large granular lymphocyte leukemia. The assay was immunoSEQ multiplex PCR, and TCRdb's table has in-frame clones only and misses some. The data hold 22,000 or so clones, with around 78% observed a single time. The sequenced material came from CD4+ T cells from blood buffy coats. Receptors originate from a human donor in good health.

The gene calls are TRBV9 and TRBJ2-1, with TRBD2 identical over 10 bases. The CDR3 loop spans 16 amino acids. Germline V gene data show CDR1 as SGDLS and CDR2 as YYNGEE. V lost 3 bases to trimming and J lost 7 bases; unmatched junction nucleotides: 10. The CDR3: CASSEHPSGRGNEQFF. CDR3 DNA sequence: TGTGCCAGCAGCGAACACCCTAGCGGGAGAGGGAATGAGCAGTTCTTC.

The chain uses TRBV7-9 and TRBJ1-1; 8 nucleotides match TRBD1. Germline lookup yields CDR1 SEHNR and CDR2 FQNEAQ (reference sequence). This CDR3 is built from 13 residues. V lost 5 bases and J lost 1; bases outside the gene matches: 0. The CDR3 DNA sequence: TGTGCCAGCAGCGGACAGGGGAACACTGAAGCTTTCTTT. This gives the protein CASSGQGNTEAFF. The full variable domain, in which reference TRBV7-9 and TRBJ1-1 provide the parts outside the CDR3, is DTGVSQNPRHKITKRGQNVTFRCDPISEHNRLYWYRQTLGQGPEFLTYFQNEAQLEKSRLLSDRFSAERPKGSFSTLEIQRTEQGDSAMYLCASSGQGNTEAFFGQGTRLTVV.

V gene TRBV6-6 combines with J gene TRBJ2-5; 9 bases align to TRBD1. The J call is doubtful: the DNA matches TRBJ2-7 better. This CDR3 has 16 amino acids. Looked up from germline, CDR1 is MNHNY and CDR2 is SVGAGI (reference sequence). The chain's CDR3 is CASSSGSGTGSYEQYF. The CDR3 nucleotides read TGTGCCAGCAGTTCGGGCTCCGGGACAGGGTCCTACGAGCAGTACTTC.

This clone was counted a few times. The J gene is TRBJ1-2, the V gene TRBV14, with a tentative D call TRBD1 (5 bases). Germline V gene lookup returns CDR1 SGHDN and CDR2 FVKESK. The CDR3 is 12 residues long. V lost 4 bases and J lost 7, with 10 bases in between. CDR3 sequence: CASSLTGRGYTF. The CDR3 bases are TGTGCCAGCAGCCTCACGGGACGTGGCTACACCTTC.

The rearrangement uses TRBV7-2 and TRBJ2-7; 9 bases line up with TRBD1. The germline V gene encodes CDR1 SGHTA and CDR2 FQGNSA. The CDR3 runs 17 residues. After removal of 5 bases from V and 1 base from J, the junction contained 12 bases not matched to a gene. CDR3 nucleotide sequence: TGTGCCAGCAGCCGGGGACAGGGATTAGGGATTTCCTACGAGCAGTACTTC. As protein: CASSRGQGLGISYEQYF.

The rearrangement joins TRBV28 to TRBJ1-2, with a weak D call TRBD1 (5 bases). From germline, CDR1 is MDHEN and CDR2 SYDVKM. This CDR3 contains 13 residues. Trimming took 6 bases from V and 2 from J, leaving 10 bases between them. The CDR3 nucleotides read TGTGCCAGCAGCCCCGGGGGGAACTATGGCTACACCTTC. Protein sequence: CASSPGGNYGYTF.

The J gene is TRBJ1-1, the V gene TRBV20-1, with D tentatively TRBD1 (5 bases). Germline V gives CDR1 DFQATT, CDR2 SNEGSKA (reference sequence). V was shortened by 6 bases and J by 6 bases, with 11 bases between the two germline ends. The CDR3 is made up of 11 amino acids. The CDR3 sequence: CSALRGAEAFF. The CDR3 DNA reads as TGCAGTGCCTTACGGGGGGCTGAAGCTTTCTTT.

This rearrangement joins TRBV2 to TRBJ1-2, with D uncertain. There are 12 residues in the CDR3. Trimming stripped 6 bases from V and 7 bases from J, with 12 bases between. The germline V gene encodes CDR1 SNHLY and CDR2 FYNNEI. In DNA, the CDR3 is TGTGCCAGCAGGGTGGAAAGGATTGGCTACACCTTC. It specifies CASRVERIGYTF.

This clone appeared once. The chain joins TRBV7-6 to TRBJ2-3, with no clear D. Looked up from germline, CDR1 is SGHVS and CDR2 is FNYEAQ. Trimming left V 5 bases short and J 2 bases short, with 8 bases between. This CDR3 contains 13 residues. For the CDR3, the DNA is TGTGCCAGCAGCCGAGGTCTCACAGATACGCAGTATTTT. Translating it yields CASSRGLTDTQYF. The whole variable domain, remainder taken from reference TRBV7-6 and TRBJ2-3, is GAGVSQSPRYKVTKRGQDVALRCDPISGHVSLYWYRQALGQGPEFLTYFNYEAQQDKSGLPNDRFSAERPEGSISTLTIQRTEQRDSAMYRCASSRGLTDTQYFGPGTRLTVL.

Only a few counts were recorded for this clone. The CDR3 spells CASSQDRLREQYF. CDR3 in DNA: TGTGCCAGCAGCCAAGACCGGCTTCGCGAGCAGTACTTC. The rearrangement joins TRBV14 to TRBJ2-7; D not resolved. Looked up from germline, CDR1 is SGHDN and CDR2 is FVKESK. CDR3 size: 13 residues. Trimming pared 0 bases from V and 6 bases from J, leaving 9 bases between. The full variable domain, rest sourced from reference TRBV14 and TRBJ2-7, is EAGVTQFPSHSVIEKGQTVTLRCDPISGHDNLYWYRRVMGKEIKFLLHFVKESKQDESGMPNNRFLAERTGGTYSTLKVQPAELEDSGVYFCASSQDRLREQYFGPGTRLTVT.

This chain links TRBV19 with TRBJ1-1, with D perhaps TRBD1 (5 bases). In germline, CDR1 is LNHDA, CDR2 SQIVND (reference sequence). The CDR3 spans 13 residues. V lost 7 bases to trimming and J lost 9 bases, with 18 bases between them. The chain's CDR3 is CASKEGLALKAFF. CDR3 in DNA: TGTGCCAGTAAGGAGGGGCTCGCATTAAAAGCTTTCTTT.

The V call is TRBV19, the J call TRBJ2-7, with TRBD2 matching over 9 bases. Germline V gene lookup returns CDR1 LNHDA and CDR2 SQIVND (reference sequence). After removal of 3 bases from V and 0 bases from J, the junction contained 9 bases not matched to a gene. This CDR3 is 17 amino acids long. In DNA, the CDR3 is TGTGCCAGTAGTATTCGGGGACTAGCTGAAAGCTCCTACGAGCAGTACTTC. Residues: CASSIRGLAESSYEQYF.

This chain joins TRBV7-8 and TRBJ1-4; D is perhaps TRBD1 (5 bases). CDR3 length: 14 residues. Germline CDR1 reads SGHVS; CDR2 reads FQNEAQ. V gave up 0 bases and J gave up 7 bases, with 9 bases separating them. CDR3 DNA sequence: TGTGCCAGCAGCTTAGCCGGGGGGTTTGAAAAACTGTTTTTT. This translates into CASSLAGGFEKLFF. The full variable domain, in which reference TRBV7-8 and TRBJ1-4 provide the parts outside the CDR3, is GAGVSQSPRYKVAKRGQDVALRCDPISGHVSLFWYQQALGQGPEFLTYFQNEAQLDKSGLPSDRFFAERPEGSVSTLKIQRTQQEDSAVYLCASSLAGGFEKLFFGSGTQLSVL.

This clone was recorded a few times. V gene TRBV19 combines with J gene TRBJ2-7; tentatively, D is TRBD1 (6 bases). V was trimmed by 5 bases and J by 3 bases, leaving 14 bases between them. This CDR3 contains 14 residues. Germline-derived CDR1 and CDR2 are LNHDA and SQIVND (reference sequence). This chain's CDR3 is CASSSAGTYYEQYF. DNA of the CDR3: TGTGCCAGTAGTTCTGCCGGGACATACTACGAGCAGTACTTC.